This is a list of T cell receptor beta chains from one sample in a study of beta chain features in type 1 diabetes. Here immunoSEQ multiplex PCR was the method, and the copy in TCRdb shows in-frame clones only, minus some. The profile shows 300,000 to 350,000 clones, less than 10% of them singletons. Sequencing was carried out using central memory CD4+ T cells from blood. Receptor source: a woman younger than 35 in good health. CDR3s include the opening cysteine and the closing phenylalanine or tryptophan. Clone size is given for some rows only: seen once, a few or many times, or a class if the clone is expanded.

J,size,V,CDR3
TRBJ2-7,NA,TRBV6-1,CASIQQGQGKQYF
TRBJ2-2,NA,TRBV7-3,CASSLYRDNTGELFF
TRBJ2-1,few,TRBV11-1,CASNERTSSYNEQFF
TRBJ2-7,NA,TRBV29-1,CSVLPGPLESEQYF
TRBJ1-1,few,TRBV7-2,CASSLGVDRPKAFF
TRBJ2-5,few,TRBV5-1,CASSFGTGRETQYF
TRBJ2-3,few,TRBV7-9,CASSLASPTDTQYF
TRBJ1-2,few,TRBV6-5,CASRTQAVYGYTF
TRBJ2-3,few,TRBV5-4,CASRADRSTDTQYF
TRBJ1-2,few,TRBV5-4,CASSAGTGDPYGYTF
TRBJ2-5,NA,TRBV28,CASSKLDRWETQYF
TRBJ2-7,NA,TRBV29-1,CSTRLAGDSYEQYF
TRBJ2-1,NA,TRBV7-2,CASSPLAIAYNEQFF
TRBJ2-5,NA,TRBV28,CASSPTDKETQYF
TRBJ2-5,few,TRBV5-4,CASSLGTRGETQYF
TRBJ1-2,few,TRBV6-5,CASSPGFAMSGYTF
TRBJ2-5,NA,TRBV28,CASSRYGGETQYF
TRBJ2-7,NA,TRBV4-2,CASSQETSGYYEQYF
TRBJ2-5,NA,TRBV7-8,CASSLGAGGQETQYF
TRBJ1-4,NA,TRBV6-1,CASSDLGGAINEKLFF
TRBJ2-6,NA,TRBV6-1,CASMTATSGANVLTF
TRBJ1-1,NA,TRBV28,CASSPGQGVTEAFF
TRBJ2-3,NA,TRBV11-2,CASSPWTSGHPGADTQYF
TRBJ2-1,NA,TRBV12-2,CASRLRAVELNEQFF
TRBJ2-3,many,TRBV15,CATSRDTPRTDTQYF
TRBJ2-1,few,TRBV7-3,CASSFSGTYGEQFF
TRBJ2-1,NA,TRBV7-2,CASSLGPYGSGKVEQFF
TRBJ2-4,many,TRBV5-4,CASSLVGGALAKNIQYF
TRBJ2-5,NA,TRBV5-1,CASSLEYPETQYF
TRBJ2-5,many,TRBV7-2,CASTLRLASETQYF
TRBJ2-3,many,TRBV6-5,CASSRPSFTDTQYF
TRBJ2-7,NA,TRBV7-8,CASSLGLAGGSYEQYF
TRBJ2-5,few,TRBV7-2,CASRFGPQETQYF
TRBJ2-7,few,TRBV6-6,CASSYGRVYEQYF
TRBJ2-2,once,TRBV27,CASSPFPGLPRDTGELFF
TRBJ2-1,NA,TRBV18,CASSSQQGDIYNEQFF
TRBJ2-5,few,TRBV5-1,CASSLDSGAYGAQYF
TRBJ2-5,few,TRBV2,CASSEDRVGQETQYF
TRBJ2-3,few,TRBV28,CASSSSGRGTDTQYF
TRBJ2-1,NA,TRBV4-2,CASSQGDPREQFF
TRBJ1-1,many,TRBV4-3,CASSQDLAGMRTEAFF
TRBJ2-4,NA,TRBV2,CASTPSGNIQYF
TRBJ2-3,NA,TRBV27,CASSLRRVIDTQYF